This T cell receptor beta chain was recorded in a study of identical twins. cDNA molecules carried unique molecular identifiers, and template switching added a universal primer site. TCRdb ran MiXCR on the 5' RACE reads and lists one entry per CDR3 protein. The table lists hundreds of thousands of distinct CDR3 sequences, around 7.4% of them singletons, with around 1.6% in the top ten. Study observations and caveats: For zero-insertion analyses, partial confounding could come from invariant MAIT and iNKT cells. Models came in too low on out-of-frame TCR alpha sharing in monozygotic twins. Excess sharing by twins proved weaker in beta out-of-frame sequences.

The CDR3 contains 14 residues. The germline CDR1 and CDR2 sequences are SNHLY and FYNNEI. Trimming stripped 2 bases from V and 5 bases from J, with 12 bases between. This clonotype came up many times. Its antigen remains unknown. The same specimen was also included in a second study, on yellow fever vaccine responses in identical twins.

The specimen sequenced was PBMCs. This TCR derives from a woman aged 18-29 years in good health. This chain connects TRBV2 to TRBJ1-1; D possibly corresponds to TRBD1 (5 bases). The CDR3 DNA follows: TGTGCCAGCAGTGAATGGGGGAGTGGGACTGAAGCTTTCTTT. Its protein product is CASSEWGSGTEAFF.